Following are 30 T cell receptor beta chains from one sample sequenced in a study of blood T cell repertoires in COVID-19. Method: immunoSEQ multiplex PCR; TCRdb's copy keeps in-frame clones and lacks some. The data hold about 260,000 clones, with 85% to 90% observed a single time. The source material was peripheral blood. The source is a young man with active or convalescent COVID-19.

The chain uses TRBV4-2 and TRBJ2-7; D ambiguous. CDR1 and CDR2 (germline): LGHNA, YNFKEQ. The CDR3 is made up of 16 amino acids. The V gene lost 1 base and the J gene lost 0 bases, with 13 bases spanning the gap. The CDR3 DNA reads as TGTGCCAGCAGCCAAGTTGAGAGCGTTTACTCCTACGAGCAGTACTTC. As protein: CASSQVESVYSYEQYF.

This chain uses TRBV28 with TRBJ2-7, with 8 bases identical to TRBD1. Germline V gives CDR1 MDHEN, CDR2 SYDVKM. After removal of 5 bases from V and 2 bases from J, the junction contained 8 bases not matched to a gene. This CDR3 region has 15 residues. The CDR3 region is CASSPTGGWTYEQYF. In nucleotides, the CDR3 is TGTGCCAGCAGTCCCACAGGGGGATGGACCTACGAGCAGTACTTC.

This clone was observed once. The chain couples TRBV4-2 to TRBJ2-5, with TRBD1 matching over 7 bases. With 7 bases clipped from V and 2 bases from J, the junction kept 16 bases outside the gene matches. In germline, CDR1 is LGHNA, CDR2 YNFKEQ. This CDR3 spans 17 amino acids. In DNA, the CDR3 is TGTGCCAGCACCCGGACAGGCGGGTCGGAGGTGCAAGAGACCCAGTACTTC. Translation gives CASTRTGGSEVQETQYF.

The chain recombines TRBV30 with TRBJ1-2; no definite D call. The CDR3 consists of 13 residues. V was cut by 3 bases and J by 6 bases, with 14 bases left in between. Germline V gives CDR1 GTSNPN, CDR2 SVGIG (reference sequence). CDR3 loop: CAWSSLDRDGYTF. As DNA, the CDR3 is TGTGCCTGGAGCTCGCTGGATCGGGATGGCTACACCTTC.

This chain joins TRBV29-1 and TRBJ1-2, with unresolved D. CDR3 size: 13 residues. Looked up from germline, CDR1 is SQVTM and CDR2 is ANQGSEA. Trimming cost V 6 bases and J 2 bases, with 13 bases left between them. The chain's CDR3 is CSVEDDNNYGYTF. CDR3 DNA: TGCAGCGTGGAGGACGACAACAACTATGGCTACACCTTC. Complete variable domain (other parts from reference TRBV29-1 and TRBJ1-2): SAVISQKPSRDICQRGTSLTIQCQVDSQVTMMFWYRQQPGQSLTLIATANQGSEATYESGFVIDKFPISRPNLTFSTLTVSNMSPEDSSIYLCSVEDDNNYGYTFGSGTRLTVV.

This sequence joins TRBV19 and TRBJ2-1; 10 bases line up with TRBD2. This CDR3 spans 16 amino acids. V trimming: 5 bases; J trimming: 5 bases; junction bases outside the gene matches: 9. Per germline, CDR1 LNHDA and CDR2 SQIVND (reference sequence). CDR3 sequence (DNA): TGTGCCAGTAGTCTGTCTAGCGGGAGCAGCCACAATGAGCAGTTCTTC. It encodes CASSLSSGSSHNEQFF.

The chain couples TRBV28 to TRBJ2-7; 8 positions agree with TRBD1. Germline lookup yields CDR1 MDHEN and CDR2 SYDVKM. The CDR3 length is 13 residues. V trimming: 7 bases; J trimming: 0 bases; junction bases outside the gene matches: 2. This chain's CDR3 is CASTTGDSYEQYF. The CDR3 DNA sequence: TGTGCCAGCACGACAGGGGACTCCTACGAGCAGTACTTC.

Only one count was recorded for this clone. The chain combines TRBV21-1 with TRBJ1-6; the D call of TRBD1 is as the table states it, not checked on the DNA. TRBV21-1 is a pseudogene segment. The CDR3 contains 13 residues. CDR3 residues: CANRGQNNSPLHF. The CDR3 DNA reads TGTGCCAACCGTGGACAGAATAATTCACCCCTCCACTTT.

This chain joins TRBV5-1 and TRBJ2-3; D remains unclear. V was trimmed by 0 bases and J by 1 base, leaving 6 bases between them. Germline V gives CDR1 SGHRS, CDR2 YFSETQ. The CDR3 extends over 14 amino acids. The CDR3 protein is CASSLELGTDTQYF. CDR3 in DNA: TGCGCCAGCAGCTTGGAGCTGGGCACAGATACGCAGTATTTT.

V is TRBV7-7 and J is TRBJ1-3, with 7 positions matching TRBD1. Germline CDR1 is SSHAT and CDR2 is FNYEAQ (reference sequence). The trim removed 5 bases at V and 0 bases at J, leaving 4 bases unmatched. This CDR3 region has 15 residues. The CDR3 loop is CASSRDRTSGNTIYF. The CDR3 DNA is TGTGCCAGCAGCCGGGACAGAACCTCTGGAAACACCATATATTTT.

The rearrangement uses TRBV6-1 and TRBJ2-1; no clear D. Trimming cost V 3 bases and J 4 bases, with 13 bases left between them. The CDR3 has 15 residues. Germline V lookup: CDR1 MNHNS, CDR2 SASEGT. CDR3 bases: TGTGCCAGCAGTGAGGCAGGTTGGGTTTACAATGAGCAGTTCTTC. It specifies CASSEAGWVYNEQFF.

The rearrangement joins TRBV3-1 (or the pseudogene TRBV3-2) to TRBJ2-7, with D maybe TRBD2 (7 bases). Germline loops: CDR1 LGHDT, CDR2 YNNKEL (reference sequence). Trimming pared 5 bases from V and 2 bases from J, leaving 16 bases between. The CDR3 spans 15 residues. The CDR3 DNA follows: TGTGCCAGCAGCTCGAGGGGGGGGACGACCTACGAGCAGTACTTC. Encoded protein: CASSSRGGTTYEQYF.

The CDR3 here is CASILGEGRLAFF. In nucleotides, the CDR3 is TGTGCCAGCATCCTAGGGGAGGGTCGCTTGGCTTTCTTT. The rearrangement uses TRBV7-9 and TRBJ1-1, with D possibly being TRBD1 (5 bases). The ends were cut back, 7 bases at V and 11 bases at J, with 20 bases in the middle. Germline loops: CDR1 SEHNR, CDR2 FQNEAQ (reference sequence). The CDR3 totals 13 residues.

This clone has a handful of counts. The rearrangement uses TRBV18 and TRBJ1-1, with 9 bases matching TRBD1. With 3 bases clipped from V and 5 bases from J, the junction kept 1 base outside the gene matches. Germline CDR1 and CDR2: KGHSH and LQKENI. The CDR3 has 13 amino acids. The CDR3, as DNA: TGTGCCAGCTCACCGACAGGGGGGACTGAAGCTTTCTTT. This sequence encodes CASSPTGGTEAFF.

The chain combines TRBV10-3 with TRBJ2-2; 11 nucleotides match TRBD1. Per the germline V gene, CDR1 is ENHRY and CDR2 is SYGVKD. This CDR3 is built from 18 residues. Losses at the gene ends were 3 bases for V and 9 bases for J; bases not matched to a gene: 15. As DNA, the CDR3 is TGTGCCATCAGTGAAACCCTACTTGGGACAGGGGGTCGAAGGGAGCTGTTTTTT. This encodes CAISETLLGTGGRRELFF.

Here the CDR3 DNA reads TGCGCCAGCAGCACCCTTGGAGGGTGGGATTCTGAAGCTTTCTTT. Its protein product is CASSTLGGWDSEAFF. J is TRBJ1-1 and V is TRBV5-1; D is ambiguous. The CDR3 runs 15 residues. Germline CDR1 SGHRS, CDR2 YFSETQ. V was trimmed by 4 bases and J by 6 bases, leaving 19 bases between them.

The rearrangement uses TRBV29-1 and TRBJ2-5; a possible D gene is TRBD2 (6 bases). Germline CDR1 SQVTM, CDR2 ANQGSEA. This CDR3 region has 13 residues. Trimming took 6 bases from V and 2 from J, leaving 13 bases between them. For the CDR3, the DNA is TGCAGCGTCGTGGGGGGATATCAAGAGACCCAGTACTTC. Its protein is CSVVGGYQETQYF.

The CDR3 DNA reads TGTGCCAGCAGCCCCCGACTAGCGGGAGGCGAGCAGTACTTC. It translates to CASSPRLAGGEQYF. The chain uses TRBV3-1 (or the pseudogene TRBV3-2) and TRBJ2-7; TRBD2 matches at 13 bases. V dropped 4 bases and J dropped 6; count of bases not matched to a gene: 3. In germline, CDR1 is LGHDT, CDR2 YNNKEL (reference sequence). The CDR3 contains 14 residues.

This clone was observed a single time. The chain links TRBV18 to TRBJ2-1; TRBD1 aligns across 9 bases. The V gene end was trimmed by 3 bases and the J gene end by 3 bases; junction bases not matched to a gene: 0. CDR3 length equals 14 residues. Germline assignment: CDR1 KGHSH and CDR2 LQKENI. In DNA, the CDR3 is TGTGCCAGCTCACCGACAGGGGGCTACAATGAGCAGTTCTTC. It translates to CASSPTGGYNEQFF.

V usage is TRBV11-3 and J usage is TRBJ2-6; TRBD1 matches 7 bases. After removal of 1 base from V and 0 bases from J, the junction contained 9 bases not matched to a gene. The V gene's germline CDR1 is SGHNT and CDR2 YENEEA. This CDR3 contains 19 residues. The CDR3 DNA sequence: TGTGCCAGCAGCTTAGCATCGGCAGGGGGATTCTCTGGGGCCAACGTCCTGACTTTC. Residues: CASSLASAGGFSGANVLTF.

As concerns this clone: The germline gene is not matched at one end of the junction; a read error may be the cause. The chain has TRBV28 and TRBJ2-7; the match to TRBD1 covers 7 bases. This CDR3 comprises 11 residues. The germline CDR1 and CDR2 sequences are MDHEN and SYDVKM. CDR3 coding DNA: TGTGCCAGCAGTTTCGAGGGACAGCAAGCCTTC. It is translated as CASSFEGQQAF.

The rearrangement uses TRBV7-6 and TRBJ2-5, with D perhaps matching TRBD2 (6 bases). V was shortened by 5 bases and J by 4 bases, with 14 bases between the two germline ends. Germline assignment: CDR1 SGHVS and CDR2 FNYEAQ. The CDR3 is 14 residues long. CDR3 coding DNA: TGTGCCAGCAGCCTGACTAGTACGCGAGAGACCCAGTACTTC. This sequence encodes CASSLTSTRETQYF.

V gene TRBV5-4 combines with J gene TRBJ2-7; 8 nucleotides match TRBD1. The CDR3 is 13 residues long. The V segment lost 4 bases and the J segment 4 bases; nucleotides outside the gene matches: 4. The germline V gene encodes CDR1 SGHNT and CDR2 YYREEE (reference sequence). The CDR3 nucleotides are TGTGCCAGCAGCCGGACAGGGTTTTACGAGCAGTACTTC. Translation: CASSRTGFYEQYF. Using reference TRBV5-4 and TRBJ2-7 for the parts outside the CDR3, the full variable domain is ETGVTQSPTHLIKTRGQQVTLRCSSQSGHNTVSWYQQALGQGPQFIFQYYREEENGRGNFPPRFSGLQFPNYSSELNVNALELDDSALYLCASSRTGFYEQYFGPGTRLTVT.

This chain joins TRBV5-4 and TRBJ1-2, with 7 bases identical to TRBD1. The CDR3 consists of 15 residues. CDR1 is SGHNT, CDR2 YYREEE, per germline (reference sequence). After removal of 0 bases from V and 5 bases from J, the junction contained 7 bases not matched to a gene. CDR3 DNA: TGTGCCAGCAGCTTGGTGGAGGGGGCGTATTATGGCTACACCTTC. This translates into CASSLVEGAYYGYTF.

The CDR3 sequence: CASSFGQIGYTF. The CDR3 bases are TGTGCCAGCAGCTTCGGACAGATTGGCTACACCTTC. The gene calls are TRBV7-2 and TRBJ1-2; weak D call: TRBD1 (6 bases). The length of the CDR3 is 12 residues. V lost 3 bases and J 7 bases, leaving 9 bases between the germline ends. Germline CDR1 reads SGHTA; CDR2 reads FQGNSA.

CDR3 coding DNA: TGTGCCAGCAGTGTACTGAAAGACAGGGGGGAGGCCAAAAACATTCAGTACTTC. Its translation: CASSVLKDRGEAKNIQYF. The chain uses TRBV2 and TRBJ2-4, with 9 nucleotides matching TRBD1. This CDR3 is built from 18 residues. V lost 4 bases to trimming and J lost 1 base; unmatched junction nucleotides: 11. Germline lookup yields CDR1 SNHLY and CDR2 FYNNEI.

The chain uses TRBV29-1 and TRBJ2-5, with D maybe TRBD2 (7 bases). The length of the CDR3 is 16 residues. V gave up 5 bases and J gave up 5 bases, with 24 bases separating them. The germline gives CDR1 SQVTM, CDR2 ANQGSEA. This CDR3 reads CSVSFNFGGLGETQYF. The CDR3 DNA follows: TGCAGCGTTAGCTTCAACTTCGGGGGGCTCGGGGAGACCCAGTACTTC.

The chain has TRBV7-2 and TRBJ1-5, with 8 bases lining up with TRBD1. The CDR3 length is 15 residues. Unmatched junction bases numbered 7, after V lost 6 bases and J lost 3 bases. Germline values: CDR1 SGHTA, CDR2 FQGNSA. CDR3 protein: CASSSDRVNNQPQHF. In DNA form, the CDR3 reads TGTGCCAGCAGTTCGGACAGGGTGAACAATCAGCCCCAGCATTTT.

The CDR3 bases are TGTGCCAGCTCACCAGGACAGACTCGCGAGCAGTACTTC. This codes for CASSPGQTREQYF. The V and J genes are TRBV18 and TRBJ2-7; a weak D match, TRBD1 (6 bases). The CDR3 runs to 13 residues. V lost 2 bases and J 6 bases, leaving 11 bases between the germline ends. Germline assignment: CDR1 KGHSH and CDR2 LQKENI.

This clone was seen once. The chain employs TRBV2 and TRBJ1-5; D not resolved. Trimming took 6 bases from V and 9 from J, leaving 12 bases between them. Germline V gene sequence: CDR1 SNHLY, CDR2 FYNNEI. The length of the CDR3 is 12 residues. The CDR3 DNA reads TGTGCCAGCAGAGGGAGGGTGATGCCCCAGCATTTT. This gives the protein CASRGRVMPQHF.